Listed here is a single T cell receptor beta chain. There is no known antigen for this receptor. No base-level quality is on record; no much larger clone is a single base apart. The source of the sample is a study of blood T cell repertoires in COVID-19 (dated by TCRdb to about 2020). Study-level background: Collaborator samples came from the United States, Italy and Spain and covered acute and convalescent phases of COVID-19. The prospective study material was composed of cDNA or gDNA derived from T cells, B-cell-depleted T cells, or PBMCs. Subjects who had been exposed to COVID-19, were actively infected with it, or had recovered from it provided the deeply sampled blood TCRbeta repertoires that made up the dataset. The repertoires were made available in a free public database intended to serve as a resource for research on the immune response to SARS-CoV-2. Samples were obtained from the ongoing ImmuneRACE study (first 160 participants) and from over 1,000 subjects provided by 6 global collaborators. Sample metadata almost always included a de-identified subject ID, COVID-19 status, age in years and sex. HLA class I and class II types, where available, came from metadata supplied by the sample provider rather than from assay-based typing. Overall study results and their limits: The amount of clinical and demographic metadata varied by source and participant and was provided uncurated.

Participants in the prospective study were aged roughly 18 to 100 years, lived in 20 to 25 United States geographic areas, and enrolled through a virtual design. To assign participants to cohorts, the prospective study relied on clinical history that participants themselves reported in a screening survey and a study questionnaire. Recovered participants in ImmuneRACE Cohort 3 were defined as having two consecutive negative NP/OP PCR tests, clearance from a healthcare professional, or resolution of symptoms. In the prospective study, mobile phlebotomists collected whole blood, serum and a nasopharyngeal or oropharyngeal swab from each participant. Over a roughly 2-month period, participants in the prospective study had the option of providing additional blood draws and questionnaires. Before DNA extraction, prospective study blood samples were shipped either frozen or at room temperature. V lost 1 base and J lost 7 bases, and the count of bases not matched to a germline gene is 13. CDR1 LGHNA and CDR2 YSLEER are derived from the germline V gene. The CDR3, cysteine through phenylalanine, is 17 amino acids long. The kept DNA is CDR3 alone, 51 bases in frame from the first base.

TCRbeta CDR3 regions were amplified from genomic DNA by means of the immunoSEQ Assay, a bias-controlled multiplex PCR. The authors' pipeline ran thus. The number of nucleated cells in each sample was estimated by amplification of reference gene primers within the assay. To quantify the absolute abundance of each unique TCRbeta CDR3 rearrangement, sequence reads were collapsed and filtered. For each sample, productive Simpson clonality was calculated as the square root of Simpson's diversity index over productive rearrangements. TCRdb carries this immuneACCESS record with in-frame sequences only. Its versions omit some clonotypes, under half of them owing to an unresolved V gene in the studies checked, with the rest unexplained. V, J and clone size are taken as reported in that table, and D and trimming were inferred from the DNA itself. The sample table shows about 280,000 clones, and around 85% are seen once. 2.5% to 3% of the sample lies in the top ten.

Rearrangement joined TRBV4-3 to TRBJ2-1; TRBD2 agrees with 7 junctional bases. The clonotype comes from a woman in her forties or fifties who had recovered from COVID-19. Sequenced input: PBMCs or T cells enriched from blood (not recorded which). The DNA sequence is as follows: TGCGCCAGCAGCCAAGTAGTAGCCGGACTAGTCGGGAATGAGCAGTTCTTC. This encodes CASSQVVAGLVGNEQFF.